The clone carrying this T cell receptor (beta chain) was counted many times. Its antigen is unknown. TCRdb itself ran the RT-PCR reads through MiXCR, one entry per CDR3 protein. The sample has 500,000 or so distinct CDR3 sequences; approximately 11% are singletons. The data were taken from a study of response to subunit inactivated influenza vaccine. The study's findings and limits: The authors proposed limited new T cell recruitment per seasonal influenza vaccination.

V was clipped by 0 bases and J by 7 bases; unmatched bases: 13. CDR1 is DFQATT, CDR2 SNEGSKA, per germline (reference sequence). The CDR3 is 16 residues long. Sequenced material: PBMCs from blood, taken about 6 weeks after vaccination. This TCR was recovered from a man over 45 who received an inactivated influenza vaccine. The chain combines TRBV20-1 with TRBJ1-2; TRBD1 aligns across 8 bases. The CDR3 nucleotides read TGCAGTGCTAGAGATTCGCGACAGGGGAATCTGCCTGGCTACACCTTC. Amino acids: CSARDSRQGNLPGYTF.